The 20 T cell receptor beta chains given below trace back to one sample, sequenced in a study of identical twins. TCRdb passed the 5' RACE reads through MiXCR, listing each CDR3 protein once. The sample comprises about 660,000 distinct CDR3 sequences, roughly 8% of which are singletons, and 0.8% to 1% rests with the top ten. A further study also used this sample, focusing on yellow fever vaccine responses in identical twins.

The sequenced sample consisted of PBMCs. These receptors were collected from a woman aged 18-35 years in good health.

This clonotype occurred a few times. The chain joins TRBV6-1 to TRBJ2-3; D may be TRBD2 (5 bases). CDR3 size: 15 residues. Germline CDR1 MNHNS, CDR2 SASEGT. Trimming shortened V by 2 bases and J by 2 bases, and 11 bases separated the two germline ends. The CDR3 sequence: CASSELIGDTDTQYF. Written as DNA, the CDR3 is TGTGCCAGCAGTGAACTCATCGGGGACACAGATACGCAGTATTTT.

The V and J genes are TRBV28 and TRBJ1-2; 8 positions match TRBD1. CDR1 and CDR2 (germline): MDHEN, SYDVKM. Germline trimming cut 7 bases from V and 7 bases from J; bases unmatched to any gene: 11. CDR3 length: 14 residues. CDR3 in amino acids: CASNRQGSSGGYTF. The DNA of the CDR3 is TGTGCCAGCAACCGACAGGGGTCGTCAGGTGGCTACACCTTC.

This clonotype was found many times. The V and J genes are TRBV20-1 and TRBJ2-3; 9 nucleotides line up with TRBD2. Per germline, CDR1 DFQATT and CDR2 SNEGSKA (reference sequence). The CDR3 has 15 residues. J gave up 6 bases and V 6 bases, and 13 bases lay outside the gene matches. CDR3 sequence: CSAFAGGRVVDTQYF. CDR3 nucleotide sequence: TGCAGTGCCTTCGCGGGAGGGCGGGTGGTGGATACGCAGTATTTT.

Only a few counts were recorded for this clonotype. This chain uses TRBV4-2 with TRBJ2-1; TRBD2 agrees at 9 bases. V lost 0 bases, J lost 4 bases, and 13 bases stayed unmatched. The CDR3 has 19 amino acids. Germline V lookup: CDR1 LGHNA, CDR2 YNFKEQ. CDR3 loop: CASSQESGGGALGYNEQFF. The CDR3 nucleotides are TGTGCCAGCAGCCAAGAGTCCGGCGGGGGGGCGCTTGGGTACAATGAGCAGTTCTTC.

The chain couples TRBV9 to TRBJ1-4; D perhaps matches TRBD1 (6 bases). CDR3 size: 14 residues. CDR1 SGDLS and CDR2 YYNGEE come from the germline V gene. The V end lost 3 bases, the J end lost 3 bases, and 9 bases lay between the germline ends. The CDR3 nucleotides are TGTGCCAGCAGCGGGGGGGGGCCTAATGAAAAACTGTTTTTT. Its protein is CASSGGGPNEKLFF. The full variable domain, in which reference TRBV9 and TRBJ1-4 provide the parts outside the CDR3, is DSGVTQTPKHLITATGQRVTLRCSPRSGDLSVYWYQQSLDQGLQFLIQYYNGEERAKGNILERFSAQQFPDLHSELNLSSLELGDSALYFCASSGGGPNEKLFFGSGTQLSVL.

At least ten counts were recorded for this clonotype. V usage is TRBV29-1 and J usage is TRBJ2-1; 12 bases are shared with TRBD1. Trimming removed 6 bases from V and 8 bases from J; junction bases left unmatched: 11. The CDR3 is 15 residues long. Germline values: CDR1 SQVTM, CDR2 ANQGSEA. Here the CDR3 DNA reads TGCAGCGTCTGGGGCCGGGACAGGGGGCGATATGAGCAGTTCTTC. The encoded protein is CSVWGRDRGRYEQFF.

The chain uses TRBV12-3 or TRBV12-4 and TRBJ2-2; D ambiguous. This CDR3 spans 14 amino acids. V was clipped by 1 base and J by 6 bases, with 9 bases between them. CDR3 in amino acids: CASSLELLPGELFF. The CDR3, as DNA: TGTGCCAGCAGTTTAGAATTACTACCCGGGGAGCTGTTTTTT.

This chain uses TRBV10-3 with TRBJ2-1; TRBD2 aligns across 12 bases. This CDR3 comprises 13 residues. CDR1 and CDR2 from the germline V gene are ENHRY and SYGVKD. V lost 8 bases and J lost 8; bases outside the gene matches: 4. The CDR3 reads CAILAGGLDEQFF. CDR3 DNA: TGTGCCATCCTAGCGGGGGGGCTGGATGAGCAGTTCTTC.

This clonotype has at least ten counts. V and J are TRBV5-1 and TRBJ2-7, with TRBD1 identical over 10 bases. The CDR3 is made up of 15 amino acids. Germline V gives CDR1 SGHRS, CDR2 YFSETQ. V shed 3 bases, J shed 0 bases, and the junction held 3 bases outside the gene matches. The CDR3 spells CASSSDRGSSYEQYF. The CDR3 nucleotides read TGCGCCAGCAGCTCGGACAGGGGGAGCTCCTACGAGCAGTACTTC.

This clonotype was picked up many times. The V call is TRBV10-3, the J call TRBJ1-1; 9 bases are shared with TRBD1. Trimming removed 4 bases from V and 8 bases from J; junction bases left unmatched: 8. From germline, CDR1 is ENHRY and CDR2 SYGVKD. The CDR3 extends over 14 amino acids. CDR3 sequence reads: CAISGDRDIAEAFF. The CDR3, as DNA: TGTGCCATCAGTGGGGACAGGGACATAGCGGAAGCTTTCTTT.

Here the CDR3 reads CASSQNGEQYF. CDR3 DNA: TGTGCCAGCAGCCAGAACGGCGAGCAGTACTTC. The rearrangement links TRBV3-1 to TRBJ2-7, with unresolved D. The V end was cut by 3 bases, the J end by 6 bases, with 6 bases between. CDR3 length: 11 amino acids. Looked up from germline, CDR1 is LGHDT and CDR2 is YNNKEL (reference sequence).

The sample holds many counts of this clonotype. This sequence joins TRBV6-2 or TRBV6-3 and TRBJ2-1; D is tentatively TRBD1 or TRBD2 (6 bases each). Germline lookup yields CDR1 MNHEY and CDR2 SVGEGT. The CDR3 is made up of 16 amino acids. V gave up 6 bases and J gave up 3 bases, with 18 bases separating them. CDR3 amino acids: CASRGGDNSYYNEQFF. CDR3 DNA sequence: TGTGCCAGCAGGGGCGGGGACAACTCCTACTACAATGAGCAGTTCTTC.

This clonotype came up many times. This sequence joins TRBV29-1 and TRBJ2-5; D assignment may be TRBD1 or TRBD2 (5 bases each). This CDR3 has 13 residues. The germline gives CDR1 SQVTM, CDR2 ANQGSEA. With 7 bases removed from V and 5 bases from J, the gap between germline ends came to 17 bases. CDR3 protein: CSGARGVGETQYF. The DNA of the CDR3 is TGCAGCGGGGCTAGGGGAGTGGGGGAGACCCAGTACTTC.

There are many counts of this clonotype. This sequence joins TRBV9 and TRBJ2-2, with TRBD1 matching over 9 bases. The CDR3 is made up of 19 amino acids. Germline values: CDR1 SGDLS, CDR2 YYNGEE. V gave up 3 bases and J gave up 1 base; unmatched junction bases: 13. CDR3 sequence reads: CASSAPTLGQGKNTGELFF. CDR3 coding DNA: TGTGCCAGCAGCGCACCTACCCTGGGACAGGGAAAGAACACCGGGGAGCTGTTTTTT.

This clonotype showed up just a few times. CDR3 sequence: CSAKAGTGGSETQYF. CDR3 in DNA: TGCAGTGCTAAAGCCGGGACAGGGGGCAGCGAGACCCAGTACTTC. This rearrangement joins TRBV20-1 to TRBJ2-5; 12 nucleotides agree with TRBD1. The germline CDR1 and CDR2 sequences are DFQATT and SNEGSKA (reference sequence). The CDR3 is 15 amino acids. V gave up 4 bases and J gave up 5 bases; unmatched junction bases: 8.

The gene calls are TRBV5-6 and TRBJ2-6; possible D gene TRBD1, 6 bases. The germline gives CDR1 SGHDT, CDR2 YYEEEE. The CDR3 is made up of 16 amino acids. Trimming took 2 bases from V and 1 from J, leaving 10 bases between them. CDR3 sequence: CASSFQGGSGANVLTF. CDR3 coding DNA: TGTGCCAGCAGCTTTCAAGGGGGATCTGGGGCCAACGTCCTGACTTTC. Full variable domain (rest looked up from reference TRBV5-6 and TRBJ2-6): DAGVTQSPTHLIKTRGQQVTLRCSPKSGHDTVSWYQQALGQGPQFIFQYYEEEERQRGNFPDRFSGHQFPNYSSELNVNALLLGDSALYLCASSFQGGSGANVLTFGAGSRLTVL.

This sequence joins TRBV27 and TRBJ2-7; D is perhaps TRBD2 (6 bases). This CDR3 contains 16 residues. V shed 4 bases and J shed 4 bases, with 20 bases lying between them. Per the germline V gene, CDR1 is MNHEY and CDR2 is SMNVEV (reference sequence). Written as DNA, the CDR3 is TGTGCCAGCAGTTCTCAGACTAGTCCGCCTTTTTACGAGCAGTACTTC. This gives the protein CASSSQTSPPFYEQYF.

Written as DNA, the CDR3 is TGTGCCAGCTCACCCTCCTCGGGACATGGGGAGACCCAGTACTTC. It codes for CASSPSSGHGETQYF. This chain connects TRBV18 to TRBJ2-5, with D possibly TRBD1 on 6 matching bases. CDR3 length: 15 residues. Germline CDR1 KGHSH, CDR2 LQKENI. Trimming took 3 bases from V and 5 from J, leaving 16 bases between them. Full variable domain (rest looked up from reference TRBV18 and TRBJ2-5): NAGVMQNPRHLVRRRGQEARLRCSPMKGHSHVYWYRQLPEEGLKFMVYLQKENIIDESGMPKERFSAEFPKEGPSILRIQQVVRGDSAAYFCASSPSSGHGETQYFGPGTRLLVL.

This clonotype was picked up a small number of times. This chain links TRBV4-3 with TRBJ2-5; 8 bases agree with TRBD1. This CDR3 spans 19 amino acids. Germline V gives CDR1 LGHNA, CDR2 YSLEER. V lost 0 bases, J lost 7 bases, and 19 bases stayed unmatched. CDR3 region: CASSQDPQGAGIRAVTQYF. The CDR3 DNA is TGCGCCAGCAGCCAAGATCCCCAGGGGGCGGGGATTCGGGCCGTGACCCAGTACTTC.

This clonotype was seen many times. The CDR3 region is CASSSQDHGYNSPLHF. CDR3 nucleotides: TGTGCCAGCAGCTCACAGGACCACGGGTATAATTCACCCCTCCACTTT. This chain connects TRBV5-6 to TRBJ1-6; tentatively, D is TRBD1 (5 bases). The CDR3 extends over 16 amino acids. V lost 3 bases and J 4 bases, leaving 14 bases between the germline ends. The germline gives CDR1 SGHDT, CDR2 YYEEEE.